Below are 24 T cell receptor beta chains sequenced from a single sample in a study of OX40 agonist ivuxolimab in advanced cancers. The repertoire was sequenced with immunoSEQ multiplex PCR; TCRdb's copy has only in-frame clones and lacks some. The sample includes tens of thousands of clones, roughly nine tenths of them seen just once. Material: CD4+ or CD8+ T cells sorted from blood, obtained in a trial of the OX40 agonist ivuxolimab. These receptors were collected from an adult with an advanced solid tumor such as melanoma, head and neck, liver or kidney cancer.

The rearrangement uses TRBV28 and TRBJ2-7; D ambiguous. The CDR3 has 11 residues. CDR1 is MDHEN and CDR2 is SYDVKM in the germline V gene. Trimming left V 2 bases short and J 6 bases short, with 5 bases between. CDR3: CASSLLIEQYF. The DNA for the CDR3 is TGTGCCAGCAGTTTACTGATCGAGCAGTACTTC.

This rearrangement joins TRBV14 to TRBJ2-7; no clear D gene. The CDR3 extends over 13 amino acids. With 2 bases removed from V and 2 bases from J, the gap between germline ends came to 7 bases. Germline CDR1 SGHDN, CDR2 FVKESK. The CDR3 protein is CASSQRAPYEQYF. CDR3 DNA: TGTGCCAGCAGCCAACGGGCTCCCTACGAGCAGTACTTC.

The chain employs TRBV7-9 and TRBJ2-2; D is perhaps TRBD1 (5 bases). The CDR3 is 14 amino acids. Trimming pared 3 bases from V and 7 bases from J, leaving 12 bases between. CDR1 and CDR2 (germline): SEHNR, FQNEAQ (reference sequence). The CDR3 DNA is TGTGCCAGCAGCTTCGAGGACATAGACGGGGAGCTGTTTTTT. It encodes CASSFEDIDGELFF. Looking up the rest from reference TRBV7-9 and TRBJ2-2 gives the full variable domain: DTGVSQNPRHKITKRGQNVTFRCDPISEHNRLYWYRQTLGQGPEFLTYFQNEAQLEKSRLLSDRFSAERPKGSFSTLEIQRTEQGDSAMYLCASSFEDIDGELFFGEGSRLTVL.

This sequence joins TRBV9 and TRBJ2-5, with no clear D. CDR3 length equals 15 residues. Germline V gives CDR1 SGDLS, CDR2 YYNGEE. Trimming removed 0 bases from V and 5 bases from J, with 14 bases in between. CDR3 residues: CASSVEAWAWETQYF. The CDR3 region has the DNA TGTGCCAGCAGCGTAGAGGCATGGGCGTGGGAGACCCAGTACTTC. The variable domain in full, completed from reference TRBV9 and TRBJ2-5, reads DSGVTQTPKHLITATGQRVTLRCSPRSGDLSVYWYQQSLDQGLQFLIQYYNGEERAKGNILERFSAQQFPDLHSELNLSSLELGDSALYFCASSVEAWAWETQYFGPGTRLLVL.

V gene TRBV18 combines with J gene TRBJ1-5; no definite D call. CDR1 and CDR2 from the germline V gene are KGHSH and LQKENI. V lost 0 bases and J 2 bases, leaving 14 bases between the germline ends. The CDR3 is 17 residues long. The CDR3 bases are TGTGCCAGCTCACCACCCAGAACAGAAGAGGGCAATCAGCCCCAGCATTTT. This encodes CASSPPRTEEGNQPQHF.

The CDR3 region has the DNA TGTGCCAGCACTGAGGGACAGGGGACCTACGAGCAGTACTTC. It translates to CASTEGQGTYEQYF. The chain employs TRBV2 and TRBJ2-7; 10 bases agree with TRBD1. The J segment lost 2 bases and the V segment lost 7 bases, leaving 5 bases of the junction unmatched. Germline assignment: CDR1 SNHLY and CDR2 FYNNEI. There are 14 residues in the CDR3.

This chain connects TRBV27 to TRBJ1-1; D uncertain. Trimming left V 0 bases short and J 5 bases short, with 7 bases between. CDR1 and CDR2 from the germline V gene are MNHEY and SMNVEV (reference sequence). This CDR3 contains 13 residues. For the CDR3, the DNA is TGTGCCAGCAGTTTATCGGAAAGGACTGAAGCTTTCTTT. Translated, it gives CASSLSERTEAFF.

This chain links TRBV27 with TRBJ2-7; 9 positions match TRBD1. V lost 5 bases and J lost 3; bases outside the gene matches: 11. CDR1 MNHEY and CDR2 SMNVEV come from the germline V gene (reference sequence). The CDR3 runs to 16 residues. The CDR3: CASSRTPGQGNYEQYF. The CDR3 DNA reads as TGTGCCAGCAGTCGTACCCCGGGACAGGGAAACTACGAGCAGTACTTC.

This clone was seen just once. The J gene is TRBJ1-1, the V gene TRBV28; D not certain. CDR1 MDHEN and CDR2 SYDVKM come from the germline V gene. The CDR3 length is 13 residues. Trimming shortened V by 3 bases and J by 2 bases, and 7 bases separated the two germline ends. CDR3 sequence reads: CASSFSGNTEAFF. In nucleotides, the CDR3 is TGTGCCAGCAGTTTTAGTGGTAACACTGAAGCTTTCTTT.

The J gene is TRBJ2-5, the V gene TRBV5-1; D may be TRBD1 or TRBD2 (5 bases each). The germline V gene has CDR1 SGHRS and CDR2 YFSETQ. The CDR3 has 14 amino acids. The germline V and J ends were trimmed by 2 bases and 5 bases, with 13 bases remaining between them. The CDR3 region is CASSLEGLGETQYF. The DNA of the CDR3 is TGCGCCAGCAGCTTAGAGGGGCTGGGGGAGACCCAGTACTTC.

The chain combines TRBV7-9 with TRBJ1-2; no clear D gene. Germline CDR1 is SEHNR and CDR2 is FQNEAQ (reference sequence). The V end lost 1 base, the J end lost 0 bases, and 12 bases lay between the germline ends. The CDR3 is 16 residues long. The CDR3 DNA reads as TGTGCCAGCAGCTTAGGAGATCCTGAGGCTAACTATGGCTACACCTTC. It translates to CASSLGDPEANYGYTF. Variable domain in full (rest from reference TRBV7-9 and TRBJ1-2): DTGVSQNPRHKITKRGQNVTFRCDPISEHNRLYWYRQTLGQGPEFLTYFQNEAQLEKSRLLSDRFSAERPKGSFSTLEIQRTEQGDSAMYLCASSLGDPEANYGYTFGSGTRLTVV.

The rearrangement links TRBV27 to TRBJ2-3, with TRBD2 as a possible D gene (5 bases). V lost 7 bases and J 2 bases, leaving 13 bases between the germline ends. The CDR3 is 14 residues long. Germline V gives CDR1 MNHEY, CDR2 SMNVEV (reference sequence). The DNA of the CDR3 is TGTGCCAGCAAAATGGACTCTTACACAGATACGCAGTATTTT. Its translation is CASKMDSYTDTQYF.

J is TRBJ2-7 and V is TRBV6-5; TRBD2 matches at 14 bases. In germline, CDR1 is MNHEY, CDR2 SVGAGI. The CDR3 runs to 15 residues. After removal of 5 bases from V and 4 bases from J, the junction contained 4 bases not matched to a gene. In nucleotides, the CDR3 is TGTGCCAGCAGTCAGGGACTAGCGGGAGTGTACGAGCAGTACTTC. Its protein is CASSQGLAGVYEQYF.

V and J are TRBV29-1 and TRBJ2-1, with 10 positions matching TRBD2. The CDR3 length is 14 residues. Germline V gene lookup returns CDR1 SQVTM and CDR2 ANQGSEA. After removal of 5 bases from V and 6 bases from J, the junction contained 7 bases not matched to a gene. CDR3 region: CSVRILAGVNEQFF. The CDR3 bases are TGCAGCGTTCGGATTCTAGCGGGAGTCAATGAGCAGTTCTTC.

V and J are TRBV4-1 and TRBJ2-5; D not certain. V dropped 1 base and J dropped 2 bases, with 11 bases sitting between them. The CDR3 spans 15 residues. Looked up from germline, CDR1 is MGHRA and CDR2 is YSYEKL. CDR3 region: CASSQGWASQETQYF. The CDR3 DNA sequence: TGCGCCAGCAGCCAAGGATGGGCGTCTCAAGAGACCCAGTACTTC.

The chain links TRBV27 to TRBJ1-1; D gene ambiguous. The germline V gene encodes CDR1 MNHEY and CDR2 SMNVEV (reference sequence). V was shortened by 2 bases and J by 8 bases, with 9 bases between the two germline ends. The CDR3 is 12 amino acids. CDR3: CASSLISGEAFF. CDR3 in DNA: TGTGCCAGCAGTTTAATATCGGGAGAAGCTTTCTTT.

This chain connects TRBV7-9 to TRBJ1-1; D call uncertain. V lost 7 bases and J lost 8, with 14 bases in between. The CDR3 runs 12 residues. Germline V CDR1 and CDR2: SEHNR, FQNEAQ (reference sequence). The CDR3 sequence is CASIGISSEAFF. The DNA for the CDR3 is TGTGCCAGCATCGGAATAAGCTCCGAAGCTTTCTTT.

CDR3 in amino acids: CASSYGTGYEQYF. The CDR3, as DNA: TGCGCCAGCAGCTACGGAACAGGGTACGAGCAGTACTTC. The rearrangement joins TRBV4-3 to TRBJ2-7; D perhaps matches TRBD1 (6 bases). The germline gives CDR1 LGHNA, CDR2 YSLEER. The V and J ends lost 5 bases and 4 bases respectively, with 12 bases between them. This CDR3 region has 13 residues.

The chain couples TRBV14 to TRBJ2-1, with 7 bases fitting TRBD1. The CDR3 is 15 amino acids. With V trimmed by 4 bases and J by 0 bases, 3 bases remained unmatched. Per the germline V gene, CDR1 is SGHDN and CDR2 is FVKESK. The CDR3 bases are TGTGCCAGCAGCCCTACAGGGGACTCCTACAATGAGCAGTTCTTC. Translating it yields CASSPTGDSYNEQFF.

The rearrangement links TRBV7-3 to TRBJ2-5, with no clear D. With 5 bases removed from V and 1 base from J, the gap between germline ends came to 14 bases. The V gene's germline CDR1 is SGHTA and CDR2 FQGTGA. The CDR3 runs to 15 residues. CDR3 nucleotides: TGTGCCAGCAGCCCGGTAGCAGCCACCCAAGAGACCCAGTACTTC. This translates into CASSPVAATQETQYF.

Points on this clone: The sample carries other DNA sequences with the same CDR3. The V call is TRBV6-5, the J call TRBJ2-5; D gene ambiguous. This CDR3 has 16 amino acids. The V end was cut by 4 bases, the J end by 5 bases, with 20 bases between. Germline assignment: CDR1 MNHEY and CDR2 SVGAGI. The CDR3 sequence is CASSSLTRGVGETQYF. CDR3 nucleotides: TGTGCCAGCAGTTCCCTAACGAGAGGAGTTGGGGAGACCCAGTACTTC.

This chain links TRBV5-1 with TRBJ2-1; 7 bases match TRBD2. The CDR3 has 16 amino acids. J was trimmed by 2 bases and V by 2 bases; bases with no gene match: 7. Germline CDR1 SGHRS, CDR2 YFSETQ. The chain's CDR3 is CASSFETSIPYNEQFF. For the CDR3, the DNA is TGCGCCAGCAGCTTCGAGACTAGCATTCCCTACAATGAGCAGTTCTTC.

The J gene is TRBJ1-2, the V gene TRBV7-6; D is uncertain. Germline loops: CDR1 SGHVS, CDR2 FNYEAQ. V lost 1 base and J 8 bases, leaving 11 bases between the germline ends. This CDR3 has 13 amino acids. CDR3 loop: CASSLEPSGGYTF. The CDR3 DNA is TGTGCCAGCAGCTTAGAGCCGAGCGGCGGCTACACCTTC.

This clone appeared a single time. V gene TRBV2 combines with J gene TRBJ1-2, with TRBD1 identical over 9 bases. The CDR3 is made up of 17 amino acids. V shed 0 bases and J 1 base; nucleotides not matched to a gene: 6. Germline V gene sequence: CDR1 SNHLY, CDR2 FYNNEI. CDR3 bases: TGTGCCAGCAGTGAAGCGCTTCAGGGACAGGGTAACTATGGCTACACCTTC. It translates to CASSEALQGQGNYGYTF.